The clone carrying this TCR beta chain showed up just once. Its antigen is undetermined. This sample is part of a study of human versus mouse CDR3 diversity and MHC coevolution. At the level of the study: Between about 0.6 x 10^7 and 1.6 x 10^7 valid reads came from each sample.

Regarding the study as a whole: By iCHAO1, human TCR beta clonotypes numbered about 1.6 million, the most. On average, humans showed more CDR3 deletions and insertions than mice.

The germline V gene has CDR1 LNHNV and CDR2 YYDKDF (reference sequence). V was shortened by 5 bases and J by 4 bases, with 8 bases between the two germline ends. This CDR3 comprises 12 residues. Repertoires were generated with immunoSEQ multiplex PCR, while TCRdb's copy carries only in-frame clones and drops some. The data show fewer than 80,000 clones, approximately 90% seen once. The source material was naive CD4+ T cells from blood. Documented subset: CD45RO-negative CD62L-positive naive CD4 T cells. V is TRBV15 and J is TRBJ1-2; D perhaps matches TRBD1 (6 bases). This receptor was taken from a person between 30 and 69 years old in good health. The CDR3 DNA follows: TGTGCCACCAGCGGGGACACCTATGGCTACACCTTC. Amino acids: CATSGDTYGYTF.